These 9 T cell receptor beta chains originate from one sample sequenced in a study of CD8+CD57+ T cells in acquired aplastic anemia. Genomic DNA acted as the template from which TCR beta VDJ combination and CDR3 sequence profiling were carried out. TCRdb analysed the reads with MiXCR anew, one entry per CDR3 protein. The sample has about 180,000 distinct CDR3 sequences; around half are singletons. The specimen sequenced was sorted CD4+, CD8+, or CD8+CD57+ T cells (not recorded which) from PBMCs. Receptors were obtained from a human donor in good health.

This clonotype was seen many times. This chain uses TRBV7-2 with TRBJ2-3; weak D call: TRBD1 (6 bases). CDR3 size: 15 residues. V was trimmed by 3 bases and J by 5 bases, leaving 15 bases between them. The germline V gene has CDR1 SGHTA and CDR2 FQGNSA. The CDR3 DNA reads as TGTGCCAGCAGCTTGGGCAGGGGAGAGAGAGATACGCAGTATTTT. This encodes CASSLGRGERDTQYF.

In this sample, this clonotype turned up many times. The chain links TRBV11-1 to TRBJ2-3, with D perhaps TRBD2 (6 bases). V was shortened by 3 bases and J by 0 bases, with 16 bases between the two germline ends. The CDR3 has 17 amino acids. Per germline, CDR1 SGHAT and CDR2 FQDESV (reference sequence). As DNA, the CDR3 is TGTGCCAGCAGCTTTAGAGGTCCGGGACTTAGCACAGATACGCAGTATTTT. Translation gives CASSFRGPGLSTDTQYF.

The chain recombines TRBV29-1 with TRBJ2-5; maybe TRBD1 (5 bases). The CDR3 runs to 12 residues. Germline CDR1 and CDR2: SQVTM and ANQGSEA. Trimming cost V 7 bases and J 5 bases, with 14 bases left between them. In DNA form, the CDR3 reads TGCAGCGCACGGCCTGCAGGGGAGACCCAGTACTTC. Its translation: CSARPAGETQYF.

The chain employs TRBV2 and TRBJ2-7; D call uncertain. The length of the CDR3 is 15 residues. Trimming shortened V by 2 bases and J by 0 bases, and 11 bases separated the two germline ends. Germline assignment: CDR1 SNHLY and CDR2 FYNNEI. This CDR3 is CASSEQTLSSYEQYF. In DNA, the CDR3 is TGTGCCAGCAGTGAACAGACACTGAGCTCCTACGAGCAGTACTTC.

There are many counts of this clonotype. The V gene is TRBV6-1, the J gene TRBJ1-2, with D uncertain. The V and J ends lost 2 bases and 7 bases respectively, with 14 bases between them. The CDR3 covers 14 residues. CDR1 is MNHNS and CDR2 is SASEGT in the germline V gene. Here the CDR3 DNA reads TGTGCCAGCAGTGAAATAGTAGGCAAGGGTGGCTACACCTTC. This encodes CASSEIVGKGGYTF.

This clonotype was found many times. The rearrangement uses TRBV12-3 or TRBV12-4 and TRBJ2-3; 9 bases match TRBD1. The CDR3 covers 13 residues. Germline trimming cut 5 bases from V and 6 bases from J; bases unmatched to any gene: 3. The CDR3, as DNA: TGTGCCAGCAGTCGGGACAGGGTTGATACGCAGTATTTT. This sequence encodes CASSRDRVDTQYF.

A word on this clonotype: A much larger clone differs by one base, so this may be a read error. The genes are TRBV5-4 and TRBJ1-1; perhaps TRBD1 as D (6 bases). The germline V gene encodes CDR1 SGHNT and CDR2 YYREEE (reference sequence). V was pared by 4 bases and J by 7 bases, with 17 bases between. There are 14 residues in the CDR3. CDR3 sequence reads: CASSVARDKNEAFF. The CDR3, as DNA: TGTGCCAGCAGCGTTGCCCGGGACAAGAATGAAGCTTTCTTT.

Many counts were recorded for this clonotype. The chain employs TRBV24-1 and TRBJ2-2; 10 positions match TRBD2. J lost 2 bases, V lost 3 bases, and 5 bases had no gene match. CDR1 is KGHDR and CDR2 is SFDVKD in the germline V gene. This CDR3 is 17 amino acids long. The chain's CDR3 is CATSDPSGRANTGELFF. The CDR3 DNA reads TGTGCCACCAGTGATCCCAGCGGGAGGGCCAACACCGGGGAGCTGTTTTTT.

The CDR3 DNA reads as TGCAGTGCTAGGGATACTACAGCCCTCAATGAGCAGTTCTTC. Amino acid sequence: CSARDTTALNEQFF. The rearrangement links TRBV20-1 to TRBJ2-1; D call uncertain. Germline V lookup: CDR1 DFQATT, CDR2 SNEGSKA (reference sequence). V dropped 3 bases and J dropped 6 bases, with 15 bases sitting between them. The CDR3 runs to 14 residues.